Described below is a single T cell receptor beta chain sequence and its context. This clone is a singleton in its sample. This clone's antigen is unknown. No clone much larger than this one lies a single base away; base qualities are absent. This record belongs to a study of T cell responses to AZD1222 COVID-19 vaccine (dated by TCRdb to the early 2020s). About the full investigation: AZD1222 recipients given second doses at about 4 weeks or at about 12 weeks were pooled, since spike-specific TCR depth and breadth were not found to differ between the two schedules. A total of approximately 230 trial participants underwent TCR sequencing, of whom nearly 210 received two doses of AZD1222 and some 25 received two doses of the MenACWY control vaccine. Enrollment into the trials was organized by age into subgroups of 18-55, 56-69 and 70-plus years, and those subgroups contained roughly 150, 30 and 60 TCR-sequenced participants, respectively. The investigation overall reported the following: Spike-specific TCR breadth and depth rose significantly after two AZD1222 doses compared with day 0 and with MenACWY recipients. The 56-69-year group was small, and its depth increase did not reach significance, likely because of low power. Conclusions about previously exposed vaccinees are limited, since just six AZD1222 recipients were seropositive for SARS-CoV-2 at baseline. Participants were mostly white British, with more females than males. The authors suggested clonal diversity may have been underestimated. Epitopes outside the regions mutated in the B.1.351 and B.1.1.7 variants were reportedly recognized by nearly half of the unique spike-specific TCRs. No day 14 peak-response samples were available, so repertoires were characterized only after the peak T cell response. The whole spike protein was spanned by vaccine-associated CD4 TCRs, and dominant responses were seen in regions 160-218 and 743-854.

What this sample's time point label stands for: baseline before first vaccination. Vaccinee samples came from UK trials COV001 and COV002, including a single-blind randomized controlled phase 2/3 trial of AZD1222 (ChAdOx1 nCoV-19) in healthy adults. Trial participant PBMC samples were collected at day 0 and day 28 after the second dose for TCRbeta chain sequencing. Ends trimmed: V by 3 bases, J by 12 bases; bases unmatched to a gene: 6. The CDR3, from cysteine to phenylalanine, totals 12 residues. Here the CDR3 DNA is all that survives: 36 bases in frame from base 1. The CDR1 and CDR2 encoded by the germline V gene (reference sequence) are SGHNT and YYREEE. The CDR3 regions of human TCRbeta chains were subjected to immunosequencing. The study's own analysis went as follows. TCRs in the repertoires were matched against a reference library of SARS-CoV-2-specific TCRs that had been generated with the MIRA antigen-specificity platform. Breadth was defined as the fraction of unique TCRs that were SARS-CoV-2-associated, and depth was defined as the fraction of total T cells that were SARS-CoV-2-associated. Each spike-specific TCR was assigned to its reactive spike region and to a CD4 or CD8 class using the MIRA data. Log10-transformed breadth and depth values were compared by one-way ANOVA with Sidak's multiple comparisons tests. The immuneACCESS repertoire file appears here via TCRdb, limited to in-frame rearrangements. These files lack a portion of the clones; in checked studies, under half of the deficit traces to unresolved V genes, and the cause of the others is not known. That table is the source of V, J and clone size, and D and trimming were worked out from the DNA. The sample yields about 140,000 clones; roughly 90% were counted once. Jointly, the top ten make up over 1.5% of the sample.

The sequence joins TRBV5-4 to TRBJ2-5; 9 of the junction bases match TRBD2. The sequences come from peripheral blood, collected on day 0 of AZD1222 vaccination. The sequence came from an adult in good health. The CDR3 here reads CASSSERGEEYF. In nucleotides, the sequence is TGTGCCAGCAGCTCCGAGCGGGGGGAGGAGTACTTC.